Following are 20 T cell receptor beta chains from one sample sequenced in a study of cytomegalovirus exposure and HLA in healthy donors. Amplification used 60 Vbeta primers and 13 Jbeta primers. Repertoires were generated with immunoSEQ multiplex PCR, while TCRdb's copy carries only in-frame clones and drops some. The sample has approximately 140,000 clones, roughly 79% seen once; the top ten hold less than 2%. The material sequenced was PBMCs. These receptor sequences come from a woman aged 40 to 50 in good health and CMV-seronegative.

This clone showed up just a few times. The V call is TRBV5-1, the J call TRBJ2-5; 8 bases match TRBD1. The CDR3 sequence is 15 residues long. Germline assignment: CDR1 SGHRS and CDR2 YFSETQ. J gave up 1 base and V 3 bases, and 5 bases lay outside the gene matches. CDR3: CASSSGTGLQETQYF. CDR3 DNA: TGCGCCAGCAGCTCCGGGACAGGCCTCCAAGAGACCCAGTACTTC. Complete variable domain (other parts from reference TRBV5-1 and TRBJ2-5): KAGVTQTPRYLIKTRGQQVTLSCSPISGHRSVSWYQQTPGQGLQFLFEYFSETQRNKGNFPGRFSGRQFSNSRSEMNVSTLELGDSALYLCASSSGTGLQETQYFGPGTRLLVL.

Comments on this clone: One end of the junction varies from germline; a read error may be responsible. This chain joins TRBV2 and TRBJ2-6; the D gene is possibly TRBD1 (5 bases). From germline, CDR1 is SNHLY and CDR2 FYNNEI. The CDR3 consists of 15 residues. The CDR3 nucleotides read TGTGCCAGCACTTTACAGGATTCTGGGGCCAACGGCCTGACTTTC. Its translation: CASTLQDSGANGLTF.

The V gene is TRBV10-3, the J gene TRBJ1-1; 7 bases are shared with TRBD1. V lost 7 bases, J lost 9 bases, and 14 bases stayed unmatched. This CDR3 region has 14 residues. Germline values: CDR1 ENHRY, CDR2 SYGVKD. The chain's CDR3 is CAIIGEGAGGKAFF. DNA for the CDR3: TGTGCCATCATCGGGGAGGGGGCGGGAGGGAAAGCTTTCTTT.

This clone was counted once. The chain is built from TRBV28 and TRBJ2-5; 8 bases agree with TRBD1. The CDR3 runs to 12 residues. The germline V gene encodes CDR1 MDHEN and CDR2 SYDVKM. V shed 5 bases and J 11 bases; nucleotides not matched to a gene: 7. The CDR3 nucleotides read TGTGCCAGCAGTCGACAGGGGATAGCGCAGTACTTC. As protein: CASSRQGIAQYF.

This chain connects TRBV28 to TRBJ1-3; 11 nucleotides match TRBD1. The CDR3 is made up of 13 amino acids. CDR1 is MDHEN and CDR2 is SYDVKM in the germline V gene. With V trimmed by 11 bases and J by 4 bases, 4 bases remained unmatched. The CDR3 region has the DNA TGTGCCGGACAGGGGGCATTAGGAAACACCATATATTTT. Its protein is CAGQGALGNTIYF.

The chain uses TRBV6-5 and TRBJ2-7; TRBD2 matches at 8 bases. Germline trimming cut 4 bases from V and 6 bases from J; bases unmatched to any gene: 8. This CDR3 is 14 amino acids long. The V gene's germline CDR1 is MNHEY and CDR2 SVGAGI. The CDR3 spells CASSLWTSRGEQYF. DNA for the CDR3: TGTGCCAGCAGTTTGTGGACTAGCCGCGGCGAGCAGTACTTC.

Comment on this clone: Other DNA sequences in this specimen translate into the identical CDR3. The V gene is TRBV27, the J gene TRBJ2-5; no definite D call. The CDR3 spans 15 residues. The V gene's germline CDR1 is MNHEY and CDR2 SMNVEV (reference sequence). Trimming pared 0 bases from V and 1 base from J, leaving 9 bases between. Here the CDR3 reads CASSLSYQAQETQYF. Written as DNA, the CDR3 is TGTGCCAGCAGTTTATCATATCAGGCCCAAGAGACCCAGTACTTC.

The chain couples TRBV10-3 to TRBJ1-5, with D maybe TRBD1 (6 bases). CDR3 length: 15 amino acids. Germline-derived CDR1 and CDR2 are ENHRY and SYGVKD. Trimming shortened V by 6 bases and J by 1 base, and 13 bases separated the two germline ends. CDR3 loop: CAISPAGASNQPQHF. DNA of the CDR3: TGTGCCATCAGCCCCGCGGGGGCGAGCAATCAGCCCCAGCATTTT.

This clone was observed a handful of times. This rearrangement joins TRBV9 to TRBJ2-5; 9 bases fit TRBD2. The junction had 5 bases not matched to a gene; V was cut back by 3 bases and J by 5 bases. The V gene's germline CDR1 is SGDLS and CDR2 YYNGEE. The CDR3 length is 14 residues. The CDR3 DNA reads TGTGCCAGCAGCGATAGCGGGAGTCGGGAGACCCAGTACTTC. This encodes CASSDSGSRETQYF.

The V call is TRBV6-1, the J call TRBJ1-2, with D possibly matching TRBD1 (6 bases). The germline CDR1 and CDR2 sequences are MNHNS and SASEGT. There are 14 residues in the CDR3. With 2 bases removed from V and 7 bases from J, the gap between germline ends came to 14 bases. Here the CDR3 reads CASSETRGVGGYTF. DNA for the CDR3: TGTGCCAGCAGTGAAACCAGGGGAGTCGGTGGCTACACCTTC.

The chain employs TRBV20-1 and TRBJ1-1, with D unresolved. The CDR3 spans 11 residues. The V end was cut by 7 bases, the J end by 2 bases, with 8 bases between. The germline CDR1 and CDR2 sequences are DFQATT and SNEGSKA (reference sequence). Here the CDR3 reads CSVSYNTEAFF. The CDR3 region has the DNA TGCAGTGTAAGCTACAACACTGAAGCTTTCTTT.

V gene TRBV11-1 combines with J gene TRBJ2-1, with TRBD2 as a possible D gene (6 bases). This CDR3 is built from 15 residues. V lost 3 bases and J 3 bases, leaving 12 bases between the germline ends. CDR1 and CDR2 from the germline V gene are SGHAT and FQDESV (reference sequence). CDR3 region: CASSFQAGYYNEQFF. CDR3 bases: TGTGCCAGCAGCTTTCAAGCGGGTTACTACAATGAGCAGTTCTTC.

V is TRBV5-3 and J is TRBJ1-5; no clear D gene. TRBV5-3 is noted as an ORF with a role that remains uncertain. Trimming left V 7 bases short and J 1 base short, with 24 bases between. The length of the CDR3 is 18 residues. The CDR3 DNA reads TGTGCCAGATCAAACGTAGGGAGTTCCGCTACCAGCAATCAGCCCCAGCATTTT. It codes for CARSNVGSSATSNQPQHF.

This chain joins TRBV18 and TRBJ2-1; 11 bases are shared with TRBD2. With 4 bases clipped from V and 6 bases from J, the junction kept 11 bases outside the gene matches. This CDR3 is built from 17 residues. Germline V gene sequence: CDR1 KGHSH, CDR2 LQKENI. CDR3 DNA sequence: TGTGCCAGCTCACGGGCTAGCGGGAGGCATGGCAGCAATGAGCAGTTCTTC. Translated, it gives CASSRASGRHGSNEQFF.

This clone occurred once. The chain combines TRBV5-4 with TRBJ1-2; 8 nucleotides match TRBD1. V dropped 0 bases and J dropped 5; count of bases not matched to a gene: 3. CDR1 is SGHNT, CDR2 YYREEE, per germline (reference sequence). The CDR3 totals 14 residues. CDR3 bases: TGTGCCAGCAGCTTGGACGGGACAGGATATGGCTACACCTTC. Translation gives CASSLDGTGYGYTF.

V usage is TRBV10-1 and J usage is TRBJ1-1; no clear D gene. CDR3 length equals 15 residues. The germline gives CDR1 WNHNN, CDR2 SYGVQD (reference sequence). V shed 5 bases and J shed 0 bases, with 13 bases lying between them. In nucleotides, the CDR3 is TGCGCCAGCAGTAGTCACAGAACCCTGAACACTGAAGCTTTCTTT. It yields the protein CASSSHRTLNTEAFF.

CDR3 loop: CASSGPTSGNYEQYF. CDR3 DNA: TGTGCCAGCAGTGGACCGACTAGCGGGAACTACGAGCAGTACTTC. The gene calls are TRBV2 and TRBJ2-7, with 11 bases that match TRBD2. After removal of 4 bases from V and 3 bases from J, the junction contained 5 bases not matched to a gene. The CDR3 spans 15 residues. Looked up from germline, CDR1 is SNHLY and CDR2 is FYNNEI. Full variable domain (remainder filled in from reference TRBV2 and TRBJ2-7): EPEVTQTPSHQVTQMGQEVILRCVPISNHLYFYWYRQILGQKVEFLVSFYNNEISEKSEIFDDQFSVERPDGSNFTLKIRSTKLEDSAMYFCASSGPTSGNYEQYFGPGTRLTVT.

DNA for the CDR3: TGTGCCAGCAGCTTGGAGCTTAACCCAACCTACGAGCAGTACTTC. It translates to CASSLELNPTYEQYF. The chain is built from TRBV5-4 and TRBJ2-7, with unresolved D. Trimming pared 0 bases from V and 2 bases from J, leaving 12 bases between. The CDR3 loop spans 15 amino acids. Germline CDR1 SGHNT, CDR2 YYREEE (reference sequence). Based on the CDR3 plus reference TRBV5-4 and TRBJ2-7, the full variable domain is ETGVTQSPTHLIKTRGQQVTLRCSSQSGHNTVSWYQQALGQGPQFIFQYYREEENGRGNFPPRFSGLQFPNYSSELNVNALELDDSALYLCASSLELNPTYEQYFGPGTRLTVT.

This chain connects TRBV27 to TRBJ2-1; D is possibly TRBD1 (6 bases). The CDR3 has 15 amino acids. V was trimmed by 7 bases and J by 0 bases, leaving 13 bases between them. In germline, CDR1 is MNHEY, CDR2 SMNVEV (reference sequence). CDR3 DNA: TGTGCCAGCACCCGGACAGCTAGCTCCTACAATGAGCAGTTCTTC. It encodes CASTRTASSYNEQFF.

The V call is TRBV2, the J call TRBJ2-7; 9 nucleotides align to TRBD1. The CDR3 totals 14 residues. V was clipped by 8 bases and J by 3 bases; unmatched bases: 8. CDR1 and CDR2 (germline): SNHLY, FYNNEI. CDR3 DNA: TGTGCCAGCGTAGGACAGGGGATCCTCTACGAGCAGTACTTC. Protein sequence: CASVGQGILYEQYF.